This record concerns one T cell receptor beta chain sequence. Its target is not known. One junction end does not reproduce the germline sequence, and a read error may be involved. Germline CDR1 is MGHRA and CDR2 is YSYEKL. This CDR3 contains 13 residues. Unique molecular identifiers were carried by the TCR beta cDNA libraries. Once about 0.9 to 11 million T cells were used, roughly 0.5 million cDNA molecules resulted. TCRdb re-called the PCR reads through MiXCR, storing one row per CDR3 protein. Seen here are hundreds of thousands of distinct CDR3 sequences, approximately 59% observed once, and the top ten hold 11%. The data originate from a study of post-analysis software for immune sequencing data. Across the study: Relapsing-remitting, secondary progressive and progressive-relapsing courses of multiple sclerosis were included.

Whole-study results and caveats: F-measure co-clustering was strong for batch-matched samples. Comparison of patients with controls showed a handful of TRBV segments more frequent in patients, TRBV5-6, TRBV5-1 and TRBV20-1 among them. Significantly decreased normalized Chao1 diversity was recorded for multiple sclerosis patients relative to controls.

The J gene is TRBJ2-3, the V gene TRBV4-1; 7 bases are shared with TRBD2. This TCR came from a girl aged 2 to 9 with multiple sclerosis. Sequencing was done on a sample of blood. The DNA of the CDR3 is TGCGCCAGCAGCCAAGAGGGACTAAATACACAGTATTTT. Its translation is CASSQEGLNTQYF.